These T cell receptor beta chains were read from a single sample in a study of blood T cell repertoires in COVID-19. Some clones are missing from TCRdb's copy, which holds only in-frame ones; the method was immunoSEQ multiplex PCR. There are 70,000 to 85,000 clones in the sample; about 80% occur only once, and approximately 12% lies in the top ten. The sequencing input was peripheral blood. The receptors shown here come from an older man with acute or convalescent COVID-19. The CDR3 runs from the conserved cysteine through the conserved F or W. The D gene is left open where the match is weak. A row's size may be missing; if present it is once, few, many or a size class.

>TRBJ2-5|NA|TRBD2|TRBV7-9
TGTGCCAGCAGCACCGGGACTAGCGGTGGGCAAGAGACCCAGTACTTC
CASSTGTSGGQETQYF
>TRBJ2-3|NA|NA|TRBV19
TGTGCCAGTAGTATAGACTCGGCAGATACGCAGTATTTT
CASSIDSADTQYF
>TRBJ1-4|few|NA|TRBV9
TGTGCCAGCAGCTGGGGGACATCAACTAATGAAAAACTGTTTTTT
CASSWGTSTNEKLFF
>TRBJ2-7|NA|NA|TRBV3-1/TRBV3-2
TGTGCCAGCAGCCAAGCGCCGAGCGTCTCCTACGAGCAGTACTTC
CASSQAPSVSYEQYF
>TRBJ1-1|NA|TRBD1|TRBV13
TGTGCCAGCAGCTTGACAGGGGGTCGGGGCTTCACTGAAGCTTTCTTT
CASSLTGGRGFTEAFF
>TRBJ2-7|NA|TRBD2|TRBV7-2
TGTGCCAGCAGCTTAGGTGCGGGGGGCAGCGAGCAGTACTTC
CASSLGAGGSEQYF
>TRBJ1-6|NA|NA|TRBV4-2
TGTGCCAGCAGCCAAGATCCGGCGAGGATGGGGTCGGGGAGCTCCTATAATTCACCCCTCCACTTT
CASSQDPARMGSGSSYNSPLHF
>TRBJ1-5|NA|NA|TRBV30
TGTGCCTGGAGTCGGGGGTACTTGAAGAATCAGCCCCAGCATTTT
CAWSRGYLKNQPQHF
>TRBJ2-5|NA|TRBD2|TRBV18
TGTGCCAGCTCACCACCTAGCGGGGGAGAGACCCAGTACTTC
CASSPPSGGETQYF
>TRBJ1-1|few|TRBD1|TRBV5-1
TGCGCCAGCAGCGGCAGGGGGCCTGAAGCTTTCTTT
CASSGRGPEAFF
>TRBJ1-2|few|TRBD1|TRBV7-2
TGTGCCAGCAGCCTTGGGACAGGGTGGAGCGGCTACACCTTC
CASSLGTGWSGYTF
>TRBJ1-4|NA|NA|TRBV29-1
TGCAGCGTTGAAAGGGGGTCTCAGGCAACTAATGAAAAACTGTTTTTT
CSVERGSQATNEKLFF
>TRBJ2-5|NA|TRBD2|TRBV9
TGTGCCAGCAGCGTAGTTCCTAGCGGGGGGTTGCGAGAGACCCAGTACTTC
CASSVVPSGGLRETQYF
>TRBJ2-2|NA|NA|TRBV2
TGTGCCAGCAGTGCACAGGGTTACGGGGAGCTGTTTTTT
CASSAQGYGELFF
>TRBJ1-3|once|NA|TRBV12-5
TGTGCTAGTGGTTTGCCCCAGGTGTCTGGAAACACCATATATTTT
CASGLPQVSGNTIYF
>TRBJ1-1|few|TRBD1|TRBV12-3/TRBV12-4
TGTGCCAGCGGAGACAGGGGAAACTCTGAAGCTTTCTTT
CASGDRGNSEAFF
>TRBJ1-5|NA|NA|TRBV12-3/TRBV12-4
TGTGCCAGCAGTAGACTGAACAATCAGCCCCAGCATTTT
CASSRLNNQPQHF
>TRBJ2-1|NA|TRBD2|TRBV5-6
TGTGCCAGCAGCTTGGGTTGGGCGGGGGAGAGGTACAATGAGCAGTTCTTC
CASSLGWAGERYNEQFF
>TRBJ2-2|NA|TRBD2|TRBV5-1
TGCGCCAGCAGCCTGGGACTAGCGGGGGGAACCGGGGAGCTGTTTTTT
CASSLGLAGGTGELFF
>TRBJ1-4|NA|TRBD1|TRBV5-6
TGTGCCAGCAGCGTACGAACAGGGGTTTGGGAAAAACTGTTTTTT
CASSVRTGVWEKLFF
>TRBJ2-1|NA|NA|TRBV5-1
TGCGCCAGCAGCTTGGTACCGGGCTCCTACAATGAGCAGTTCTTC
CASSLVPGSYNEQFF
>TRBJ2-7|NA|TRBD2|TRBV24-1
TGTGCCACCAGTGACTCGGGGGGATACTACGAGCAGTACTTC
CATSDSGGYYEQYF
>TRBJ2-1|NA|NA|TRBV15
TGTGCCACCAGCAGGCGGGGCTCCTACAATGAGCAGTTCTTC
CATSRRGSYNEQFF